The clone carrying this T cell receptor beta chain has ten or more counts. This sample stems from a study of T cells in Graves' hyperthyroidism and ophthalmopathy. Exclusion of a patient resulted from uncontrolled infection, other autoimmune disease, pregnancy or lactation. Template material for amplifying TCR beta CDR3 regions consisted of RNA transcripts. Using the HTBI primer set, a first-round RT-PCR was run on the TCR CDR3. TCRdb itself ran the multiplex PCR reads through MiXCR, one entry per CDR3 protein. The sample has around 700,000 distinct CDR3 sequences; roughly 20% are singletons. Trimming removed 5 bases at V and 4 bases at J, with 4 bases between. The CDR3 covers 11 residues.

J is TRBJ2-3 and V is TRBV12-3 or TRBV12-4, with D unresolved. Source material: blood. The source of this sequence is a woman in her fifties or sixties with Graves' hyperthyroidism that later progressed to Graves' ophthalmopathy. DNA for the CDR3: TGTGCCAGCAGTCCGTCAGATACGCAGTATTTT. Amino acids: CASSPSDTQYF.